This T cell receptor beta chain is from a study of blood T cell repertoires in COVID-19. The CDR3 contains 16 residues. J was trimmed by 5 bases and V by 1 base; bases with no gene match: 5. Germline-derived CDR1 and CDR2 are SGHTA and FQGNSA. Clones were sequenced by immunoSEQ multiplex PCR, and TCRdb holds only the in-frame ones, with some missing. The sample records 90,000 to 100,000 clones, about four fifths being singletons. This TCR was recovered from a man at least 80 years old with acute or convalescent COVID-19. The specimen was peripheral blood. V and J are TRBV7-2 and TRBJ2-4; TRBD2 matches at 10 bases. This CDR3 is CASSLEAGGPQNIQYF. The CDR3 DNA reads TGTGCCAGCAGCTTAGAAGCGGGAGGGCCCCAAAACATTCAGTACTTC.